This TCR beta chain emerged from a study of response to subunit inactivated influenza vaccine. Study results and limitations: The authors suggested that every seasonal influenza vaccination recruits few new T cells.

Comments on this clonotype: What it recognizes is unknown.

TCRdb fed the RT-PCR reads into MiXCR, producing one record per CDR3 protein. Found here are 500,000 to 600,000 distinct CDR3 sequences, about 7.6% of them singletons; the top ten hold over 10%. The source of this sequence is a man between 50 and 69 years old who received an inactivated influenza vaccine. The input for sequencing was PBMCs from blood, taken less than 30 months after vaccination.

The CDR3 DNA is TGCGCCAGCAGCTTGGTGGCGGGAGATGTCACAGATACGCAGTATTTT. Its protein is CASSLVAGDVTDTQYF. The rearrangement joins TRBV5-1 to TRBJ2-3; 7 bases map to TRBD2. J lost 2 bases, V lost 0 bases, and 6 bases had no gene match. The CDR3 runs 16 residues. Germline V gene sequence: CDR1 SGHRS, CDR2 YFSETQ.